This TCR beta chain was captured in a study of beta chain features in type 1 diabetes. Study-level results: Shorter TCRB CDR3s, moderately but significantly so, marked every one of the four CD4+ subsets in Type 1 diabetes patients. When cDNA is sequenced, cells with high TCR expression could be over-represented.

Looked up from germline, CDR1 is GTSNPN and CDR2 is SVGIG (reference sequence). CDR3 length equals 17 residues. Comment on this clone: Antigen: not known. At one boundary the junction diverges from the germline segment, which might be a read error.

Sampling consisted of one heparinised blood draw per donor, averaging about 116 mL. Stem cell-like memory, regulatory, central memory and naive CD4+ cells were sorted via CD45RO/CCR7/CD25/CD127/CD95/CD27. Sorted populations all had greater than 98% purity. The investigators reverse transcribed all of the isolated RNA, so they sequenced expressed TCRB transcripts. Some clones are missing from TCRdb's copy, which holds only in-frame ones; the method was immunoSEQ multiplex PCR. The table lists roughly 300,000 clones, over 7% of them singletons. The source is a man aged 25-45 years with type 1 diabetes. Sequenced input: central memory CD4+ T cells from blood. The chain couples TRBV30 to TRBJ1-5; D not certain. CDR3 in DNA: TGTGCCTGGAGTGTACGTCTCGGGTCGTATAGCAATCATCCCCAGCATTTT. Translating it yields CAWSVRLGSYSNHPQHF.